Listed below are T cell receptor beta chains from one sample, sequenced in a study of post-analysis software for immune sequencing data. MiXCR, run by TCRdb on the PCR reads, gives a single entry per CDR3 protein. The table has about 770,000 distinct CDR3 sequences, about half seen once. The source material was blood. These receptors were obtained from a girl aged 10 to 17 with multiple sclerosis. Each CDR3 is given with its conserved first and last residue. The order of the fields is CDR3 length, D gene, clone size, J gene, V gene, CDR3 DNA, CDR3 protein. The D gene is left open where the match is weak. Only part of the rows carry a size: once, few, many, or a class if the clone is expanded.

len: 14
d_gene: -
abundance: -
j_gene: TRBJ1-3
v_gene: TRBV29-1
CDR3nt: TGCAGCGTGGGGCAGGGGAGACCTGGAAACACCATATATTTT
CDR3aa: CSVGQGRPGNTIYF

len: 15
d_gene: -
abundance: -
j_gene: TRBJ2-1
v_gene: TRBV5-1
CDR3nt: TGCGCCAGCAGCTTGTGGGAGGCGGGCCACAATGAGCAGTTCTTC
CDR3aa: CASSLWEAGHNEQFF

len: 13
d_gene: -
abundance: -
j_gene: TRBJ2-1
v_gene: TRBV5-1
CDR3nt: TGCGCCAGCAGCTTGCAACTCGTCAATGAGCAGTTCTTC
CDR3aa: CASSLQLVNEQFF

len: 12
d_gene: -
abundance: few
j_gene: TRBJ1-6
v_gene: TRBV30
CDR3nt: TGTGCCTGGAGCGCCAGGGGATCACCCCTCCACTTT
CDR3aa: CAWSARGSPLHF

len: 11
d_gene: -
abundance: -
j_gene: TRBJ2-3
v_gene: TRBV20-1
CDR3nt: TGCAGTGCCCGGGGCGAGAGAGCGCAGTATTTT
CDR3aa: CSARGERAQYF

len: 12
d_gene: -
abundance: few
j_gene: TRBJ1-6
v_gene: TRBV10-3
CDR3nt: TGTGCCATCAGTGAGCTTAATTCACCCCTCCACTTT
CDR3aa: CAISELNSPLHF

len: 17
d_gene: -
abundance: -
j_gene: TRBJ2-4
v_gene: TRBV12-3/TRBV12-4
CDR3nt: TGTGCCAGCAGTTTAATCCAGGGTCTATTAGCCAAAAACATTCAGTACTTC
CDR3aa: CASSLIQGLLAKNIQYF

len: 17
d_gene: TRBD2
abundance: -
j_gene: TRBJ2-7
v_gene: TRBV15
CDR3nt: TGTGCCACCAGTCGGGGTAGCGGGAGCCCTAATTACAATGAGCAGTACTTC
CDR3aa: CATSRGSGSPNYNEQYF

len: 14
d_gene: -
abundance: -
j_gene: TRBJ2-1
v_gene: TRBV20-1
CDR3nt: TGCAGTGCTAGTAAGCTAAGCTTCGGCAATGAGCAGTTCTTC
CDR3aa: CSASKLSFGNEQFF

len: 15
d_gene: -
abundance: few
j_gene: TRBJ2-7
v_gene: TRBV12-3/TRBV12-4
CDR3nt: TGTGCCAGCAGCCAAACAAGGACCAATTCCTACGAGCAGTACTTC
CDR3aa: CASSQTRTNSYEQYF

len: 18
d_gene: -
abundance: -
j_gene: TRBJ2-6
v_gene: TRBV4-3
CDR3nt: TGCGCCAGCAGCCAAGATTGGGGGGCCTTCTCTGGGGCCAACGTCCTGACTTTC
CDR3aa: CASSQDWGAFSGANVLTF

len: 14
d_gene: TRBD1
abundance: -
j_gene: TRBJ1-1
v_gene: TRBV5-4
CDR3nt: TGTGCCAGCAGCTTGGGGGACAGGGCCGGGGGAGCTTTCTTT
CDR3aa: CASSLGDRAGGAFF

len: 14
d_gene: -
abundance: -
j_gene: TRBJ2-5
v_gene: TRBV6-5
CDR3nt: TGTGCCAGCAGGGGCCTGGGTTGCCAAGAGACCCAGTACTTC
CDR3aa: CASRGLGCQETQYF

len: 17
d_gene: TRBD1
abundance: -
j_gene: TRBJ2-2
v_gene: TRBV6-1
CDR3nt: TGTGCCAGCAGAGAGGTCGGACAGGTCGCGAACACCGGGGAGCTGTTTTTT
CDR3aa: CASREVGQVANTGELFF

len: 13
d_gene: -
abundance: few
j_gene: TRBJ2-7
v_gene: TRBV29-1
CDR3nt: TGCAGCGTGGTCTCATCCGGGAGCTACGAGCAGTACTTC
CDR3aa: CSVVSSGSYEQYF

len: 16
d_gene: TRBD1
abundance: -
j_gene: TRBJ1-1
v_gene: TRBV12-3/TRBV12-4
CDR3nt: TGTGCCAGCAGCCCGCTGACAGGGGGCATAGGCACTGAAGCTTTCTTT
CDR3aa: CASSPLTGGIGTEAFF

len: 17
d_gene: -
abundance: -
j_gene: TRBJ2-1
v_gene: TRBV11-1
CDR3nt: TGTGCCAGCGGCTATACCAATCCAGGGTCCGCCTACAATGAGCAGTTCTTC
CDR3aa: CASGYTNPGSAYNEQFF

len: 15
d_gene: TRBD2
abundance: -
j_gene: TRBJ2-3
v_gene: TRBV20-1
CDR3nt: TGCAGTGCTAGCCTACTAGCGGCAAGCACAGATACGCAGTATTTT
CDR3aa: CSASLLAASTDTQYF

len: 14
d_gene: TRBD2
abundance: few
j_gene: TRBJ2-1
v_gene: TRBV11-1
CDR3nt: TGTGCCAGCAGCTTAGGCGGACTAGCAACTGAGCAGTTCTTC
CDR3aa: CASSLGGLATEQFF

len: 15
d_gene: -
abundance: -
j_gene: TRBJ2-7
v_gene: TRBV6-5
CDR3nt: TGTGCCAGCAGTTATTTCGAGGGAGTATCCTACGAGCAGTACTTC
CDR3aa: CASSYFEGVSYEQYF

len: 15
d_gene: TRBD2
abundance: once
j_gene: TRBJ2-1
v_gene: TRBV5-1
CDR3nt: TGCGCCAGCAGCAATCCGGGACTAGCGGGAAGTGAGCAGTTCTTC
CDR3aa: CASSNPGLAGSEQFF

len: 13
d_gene: -
abundance: -
j_gene: TRBJ2-5
v_gene: TRBV7-7
CDR3nt: TGTGCTAGCAGCTTCGACTTCCAAGAGACCCAGTACTTC
CDR3aa: CASSFDFQETQYF

len: 16
d_gene: TRBD2
abundance: -
j_gene: TRBJ2-5
v_gene: TRBV27
CDR3nt: TGTGCCAGCAGCGAAACAGGTGTCGCGGGAGAAGAGACCCAGTACTTC
CDR3aa: CASSETGVAGEETQYF

len: 12
d_gene: -
abundance: few
j_gene: TRBJ2-5
v_gene: TRBV29-1
CDR3nt: TGCAGCACAAAAGGACCTGGAGAGACCCAGTACTTC
CDR3aa: CSTKGPGETQYF

len: 14
d_gene: TRBD1
abundance: few
j_gene: TRBJ1-2
v_gene: TRBV11-2
CDR3nt: TGTGCCAGCAGCTCAAGTACAGGGGACTATGGCTACACCTTC
CDR3aa: CASSSSTGDYGYTF

len: 15
d_gene: -
abundance: few
j_gene: TRBJ2-5
v_gene: TRBV15
CDR3nt: TGTGCCACCAGCAGAGCCCCGGCCTTGCAAGAGACCCAGTACTTC
CDR3aa: CATSRAPALQETQYF

len: 15
d_gene: TRBD2
abundance: many
j_gene: TRBJ2-1
v_gene: TRBV7-9
CDR3nt: TGTGCCAGCAGCTGGGAGGGAGCCCCCTACAATGAGCAGTTCTTC
CDR3aa: CASSWEGAPYNEQFF

len: 14
d_gene: -
abundance: -
j_gene: TRBJ2-3
v_gene: TRBV12-3/TRBV12-4
CDR3nt: TGTGCCAGCAGTTTCGGGACCCTAGGGGATACGCAGTATTTT
CDR3aa: CASSFGTLGDTQYF

len: 15
d_gene: -
abundance: few
j_gene: TRBJ2-1
v_gene: TRBV20-1
CDR3nt: TGCAGTGCTCTTCAGGCCTACGGGAGCAGCTATGAGCAGTTCTTC
CDR3aa: CSALQAYGSSYEQFF

len: 13
d_gene: -
abundance: few
j_gene: TRBJ2-7
v_gene: TRBV20-1
CDR3nt: TGCAGTGCTCCATGGGCGGACTCCTACGAGCAGTACTTC
CDR3aa: CSAPWADSYEQYF

len: 13
d_gene: TRBD1
abundance: -
j_gene: TRBJ2-2
v_gene: TRBV15
CDR3nt: TGTGCCACCGGGACAGGGTTACCCGGGGAGCTGTTTTTT
CDR3aa: CATGTGLPGELFF